These T cell receptor beta chains were read from a single sample in a study of Ad26.COV2.S vaccination and SARS-CoV-2 variants. TCRdb keeps only in-frame clones here, not all; method: immunoSEQ multiplex PCR. The table has some 390,000 clones, about nine tenths seen once. This specimen was peripheral blood, taken in a trial of Ad26.COV2.S vaccine versus placebo. The source of these receptors is a person between 18 and 59 years old who received the Ad26.COV2.S COVID-19 vaccine or a placebo. The conserved cysteine and the conserved F or W are not part of the CDR3 here.

v_call	j_call	cdr3_aa
TRBV27	TRBJ2-7	ASSRGDLAYEQY
TRBV27	TRBJ2-7	ASRPGGLSYEQY
TRBV3-1/TRBV3-2	TRBJ2-3	ASSQTPGQGFDTQY
TRBV11-2	TRBJ2-3	ASDGGLYTDTQY
TRBV7-9	TRBJ1-1	ASSLRTGGLNTEAF
TRBV5-4	TRBJ2-1	ASSLGLAGGNEQF
TRBV9	TRBJ2-2	ASSTPGRELF
TRBV5-6	TRBJ2-7	ASSNSTRDRAYEQY
TRBV6-6	TRBJ1-2	ASSYSYPQDGYT
TRBV5-1	TRBJ1-3	ASSFDRGVGNTIY
TRBV4-1	TRBJ2-5	ASSQGVQETQY
TRBV5-1	TRBJ2-2	ASSLTAGETGELF
TRBV10-1	TRBJ1-1	ASSEAWGSEAF
TRBV11-2	TRBJ1-1	AGEGSNTEAF
TRBV29-1	TRBJ2-4	SVVTQGRGIQY
TRBV4-3	TRBJ2-7	ASSRTLSYEQY
TRBV11-2	TRBJ2-1	ASSPSSSGGKDEQF
TRBV27	TRBJ1-1	ASSATGLNTEAF
TRBV15	TRBJ1-1	ATSRAEASEAF
TRBV7-6	TRBJ1-5	ASSRVPGEPQH
TRBV5-1	TRBJ1-6	ASSLGWVGNSPLH
TRBV11-1	TRBJ1-1	ASSLGLRNTEAF
TRBV7-6	TRBJ1-1	ASSLNRRGRGRAEAF
TRBV11-2	TRBJ2-3	ASSLVGVSREPTDTQY
TRBV5-4	TRBJ1-1	ASSLQGQGNTEAF
TRBV28	TRBJ2-3	ASSLAQTDTQY
TRBV19	TRBJ1-5	ASSVMAGGAGGNQPQH
TRBV6-6	TRBJ2-5	ASSTTKDRAQETQY
TRBV6-1	TRBJ2-4	ASSEGFSELAKNIQY
TRBV6-2/TRBV6-3	TRBJ2-2	ASSYWLAGAPNTGELF
TRBV3-1/TRBV3-2	TRBJ2-3	ASSQMEEDTQY
TRBV5-1	TRBJ1-6	ASRLTGTGYNSPLH
TRBV30	TRBJ2-7	AWSKGSGVFSVSLTNYEQY
TRBV4-1	TRBJ1-1	ASSQLGLNTEAF
TRBV6-5	TRBJ2-1	ASIEGLNSYNEQF
TRBV27	TRBJ2-3	ASSLSSRQSTDTQY